This T cell receptor beta chain was identified in a study of T cells in narcolepsy. Germline assignment: CDR1 SGHVS and CDR2 FQNEAQ. With V trimmed by 3 bases and J by 7 bases, 6 bases remained unmatched. CDR3 length: 15 residues. Generated by immunoSEQ multiplex PCR, the TCRdb table keeps only in-frame clones and is missing some. The data contain about 27,000 clones, approximately 80% of them seen just once; the ten biggest clones take up 3% to 3.5%. Sequences were obtained from CD45RA- memory CD4+ T cells from PBMCs. The rearrangement uses TRBV7-8 and TRBJ2-1, with TRBD1 matching over 10 bases. The clonotype originates from a human donor with narcolepsy. CDR3 DNA: TGTGCCAGCAGCTTCCCCGGGACAGGGGCTAATGAGCAGTTCTTC. Its translation: CASSFPGTGANEQFF.